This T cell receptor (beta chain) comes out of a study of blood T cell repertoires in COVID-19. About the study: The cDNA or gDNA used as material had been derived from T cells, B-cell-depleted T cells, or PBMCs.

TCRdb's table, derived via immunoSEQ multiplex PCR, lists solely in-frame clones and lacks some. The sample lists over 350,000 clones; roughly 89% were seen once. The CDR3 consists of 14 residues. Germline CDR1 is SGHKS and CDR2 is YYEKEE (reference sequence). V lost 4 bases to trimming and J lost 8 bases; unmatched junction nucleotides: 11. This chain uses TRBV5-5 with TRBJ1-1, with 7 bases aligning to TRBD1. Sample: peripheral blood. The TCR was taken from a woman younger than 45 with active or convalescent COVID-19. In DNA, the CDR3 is TGTGCCAGCAGCGTCGACAGGGCAACCTGGGAAGCTTTCTTT. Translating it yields CASSVDRATWEAFF.